This TCR beta chain was recovered during a study of PD-L1 blockade in urothelial cancer. Germline trimming cut 4 bases from V and 0 bases from J; bases unmatched to any gene: 4. The CDR3 covers 15 residues. Germline CDR1 reads SGHTA; CDR2 reads FQGNSA. Sequenced by immunoSEQ multiplex PCR; TCRdb stores in-frame clones only, minus some. The repertoire has approximately 100,000 clones, over 75% of them found once; the top ten carry 2% to 3%. The receptor was isolated from a man in his fifties with urothelial cancer. The chain carries TRBV7-2 and TRBJ2-5, with TRBD2 matching 8 bases. The sample here was PBMCs, taken around atezolizumab (anti-PD-L1) treatment. CDR3: CASSWIAGYQETQYF. For the CDR3, the DNA is TGTGCCAGCAGCTGGATAGCGGGGTACCAAGAGACCCAGTACTTC. Full variable domain (rest looked up from reference TRBV7-2 and TRBJ2-5): GAGVSQSPSNKVTEKGKDVELRCDPISGHTALYWYRQSLGQGLEFLIYFQGNSAPDKSGLPSDRFSAERTGGSVSTLTIQRTQQEDSAVYLCASSWIAGYQETQYFGPGTRLLVL.